This T cell receptor (beta chain) was sequenced during a study of sequential checkpoint blockade in melanoma (dated 2019 in TCRdb). General notes on the study: Patients were assigned by 1:1 randomization to either first-line nivolumab followed by ipilimumab (arm A) or ipilimumab followed by nivolumab (arm B). Both trial sequences were followed by maintenance nivolumab. DNA from about 99 pretreatment melanoma tumor samples was subjected to TCRbeta immunosequencing. Matched tumor biopsies were taken from some 20 patients before treatment and at week 13, after single-agent nivolumab (arm A) or ipilimumab (arm B). In about 80% of the matched pre- and post-treatment tumor biopsy pairs, both biopsies came from the same lesion. Summary of the overall study and its limitations: Tumor T-cell fraction and clonality were found to correlate with PD-L1 staining and CD8+ T-cell counts but not with mutational load. Among patients in the nivolumab-first arm (arm A), tumor TIL clonality before treatment was associated with response (P = .04). Within-arm analyses of tumor T-cell fraction were constrained by small sample sizes and reduced statistical power. Achieving clinical benefit was about 30 times more likely for patients whose tumor T-cell fraction and clonality increased by week 13. The response-prediction model combining TCR metrics and mutation burden needs validation in larger, independent patient cohorts.

The label giving this sample's treatment or condition can be read as: randomized to nivolumab then ipilimumab (arm A) or the reverse (arm B). None of the patients in the trial had previously been given DNA-damaging chemotherapy. The samples were obtained from melanoma patients enrolled in CheckMate 064, an open-label, randomized phase II trial testing sequential checkpoint blockade. Tumor TCR sequencing used genomic DNA from formalin-fixed paraffin-embedded (FFPE) tissue samples. In the case of this clone: There is no known antigen for this receptor. One base away there is no much larger clone; base qualities are not given.

V loses 8 bases, J loses 4 bases, and the germline ends lie 8 bases apart. Counted from cysteine to phenylalanine, this CDR3 has 11 amino acids. Just the 33-base CDR3 DNA is kept, in frame starting at base 1. The immunoSEQ Assay was used to immunosequence TCRbeta CDR3 regions from genomic DNA. Prior to high-throughput sequencing, genomic DNA was amplified by bias-controlled multiplex PCR. Under the source paper's analysis protocol: To quantify the absolute abundance of each unique TCRbeta CDR3 region, the sequences were collapsed and filtered. Clonality, defined as 1 minus Pielou's evenness, was calculated using only productive rearrangements. Tumor T-cell fraction was calculated by normalizing TCRbeta template counts to the amount of usable DNA, which was estimated from several housekeeping genes. Clones with significantly greater frequencies in on-treatment versus baseline samples were identified using a previously published method. Sourced from immuneACCESS, this table was stored by TCRdb with only in-frame sequences that have V and J called. A share of the clones is absent; for the studies checked, an unresolved V gene accounts for under half, and the remainder has no known explanation. Clone size and V and J calls were adopted from that table, with D and trimming inferred from the DNA. The sample has over 5,000 clones on record, under 30% of them singletons. About 19% of the sample goes to the ten largest clones.

The sequenced sample was tumor tissue (inferred from file names), obtained from a patient given nivolumab and ipilimumab in sequence. The sequence derives from a human donor with melanoma. The chain links TRBV6-7 with TRBJ1-1; the D segment cannot be called with confidence. TRBV6-7 has ORF status, its function being uncertain. The DNA sequence reads TGTGCCAGCCTTCAAGGCACTGAAGCTTTCTTT. Translation gives CASLQGTEAFF.